A single sample is the source of the 3 T cell receptor beta chains below, sequenced in a study of post-analysis software for immune sequencing data. General study points: Among roughly five TRBV segments more frequent in patients than controls were TRBV5-6, TRBV5-1 and TRBV20-1.

Libraries were made from TCR beta cDNA, and they carried unique molecular identifiers. MiXCR was run by TCRdb on the PCR reads, yielding one entry per CDR3 protein. The sample lists approximately 570,000 distinct CDR3 sequences; about 40% were seen once. Their recognized antigens are unknown. The sample consisted of blood. These receptors were taken from a girl under 18 with multiple sclerosis.

This clonotype has a handful of counts. This rearrangement joins TRBV5-1 to TRBJ2-7, with TRBD2 identical over 7 bases. The CDR3 contains 15 residues. Germline assignment: CDR1 SGHRS and CDR2 YFSETQ. Unmatched junction bases numbered 6, after V lost 0 bases and J lost 3 bases. CDR3 DNA sequence: TGCGCCAGCAGCTTGGATACCGGGGGGATCTACGAGCAGTACTTC. Translating gives CASSLDTGGIYEQYF.

V usage is TRBV7-7 and J usage is TRBJ2-1; 7 positions agree with TRBD1. There are 14 residues in the CDR3. J gave up 8 bases and V 6 bases, and 10 bases lay outside the gene matches. In germline, CDR1 is SSHAT, CDR2 FNYEAQ (reference sequence). The CDR3 DNA follows: TGTGCCAGCAGTTTCCGGGACAGAGAGGATGAGCAGTTCTTC. This translates into CASSFRDREDEQFF.

The chain employs TRBV20-1 and TRBJ1-5; TRBD1 is a possible D gene (5 bases). Trimming left V 3 bases short and J 6 bases short, with 15 bases between. Germline values: CDR1 DFQATT, CDR2 SNEGSKA (reference sequence). The CDR3 is 14 residues long. The CDR3 here is CSASTSGLGQPQHF. The DNA for the CDR3 is TGCAGTGCTAGCACTTCAGGGTTGGGTCAGCCCCAGCATTTT.